The 18 T cell receptor beta chains in this list originate from one sample, sequenced in a study of CD8 T cells in ankylosing spondylitis. Notes on the study in general: Ankylosing spondylitis blood appeared to be characterized by a TCR beta motif of several highly homologous variants.

A single record per CDR3 protein comes from TCRdb applying MiXCR to the 5' RACE reads. The sample lists about 460,000 distinct CDR3 sequences, about 5.7% seen once, with around 3.6% in the top ten. Antigens for these TCRs are unknown. Specimen: blood, either unsorted or a sorted T cell fraction (not recorded which). Every receptor here comes from a male donor with ankylosing spondylitis.

This clonotype was counted ten times or more. The J gene is TRBJ1-1, the V gene TRBV20-1, with TRBD1 as a possible D gene (5 bases). The CDR3 sequence is 14 residues long. Per the germline V gene, CDR1 is DFQATT and CDR2 is SNEGSKA (reference sequence). The V gene lost 8 bases and the J gene lost 1 base, with 17 bases spanning the gap. The CDR3 region has the DNA TGCAGTCCCTGGGGCATGGAATCGAACACTGAAGCTTTCTTT. This gives the protein CSPWGMESNTEAFF.

This clonotype was seen many times. V usage is TRBV12-3 or TRBV12-4 and J usage is TRBJ1-1, with TRBD1 identical over 8 bases. Losses at the gene ends were 6 bases for V and 0 bases for J; bases not matched to a gene: 6. The CDR3 runs 15 residues. CDR3 in amino acids: CASSQTGALNTEAFF. In DNA, the CDR3 is TGTGCCAGCAGCCAGACAGGGGCTTTGAACACTGAAGCTTTCTTT.

This clonotype has at least ten counts. The chain joins TRBV4-3 to TRBJ2-3; tentative D call: TRBD2 (5 bases). Trimming cost V 7 bases and J 0 bases, with 17 bases left between them. CDR3 length equals 16 residues. CDR1 LGHNA and CDR2 YSLEER come from the germline V gene. In DNA, the CDR3 is TGCGCCAGCAAATTTTCCCGGGATTCGAGCACAGATACGCAGTATTTT. This translates into CASKFSRDSSTDTQYF.

A few counts support this clonotype. V usage is TRBV29-1 and J usage is TRBJ2-3; 7 bases map to TRBD2. The V gene end was trimmed by 2 bases and the J gene end by 1 base; junction bases not matched to a gene: 6. The CDR3 has 15 residues. Germline assignment: CDR1 SQVTM and CDR2 ANQGSEA. In DNA, the CDR3 is TGCAGCGTTGAAAGGGACTACTATCGCACAGATACGCAGTATTTT. Its protein product is CSVERDYYRTDTQYF.

This clonotype was seen repeatedly, ten times or more. The J gene is TRBJ1-4, the V gene TRBV20-1; D unclear. Per the germline V gene, CDR1 is DFQATT and CDR2 is SNEGSKA (reference sequence). Trimming took 0 bases from V and 14 from J, leaving 10 bases between them. The CDR3 loop spans 11 amino acids. The CDR3 reads CSARDFRTLFF. The CDR3 nucleotides are TGCAGTGCTAGAGATTTTCGGACCCTGTTTTTT.

This clonotype has just a few counts. The rearrangement links TRBV20-1 to TRBJ2-7, with 11 bases matching TRBD2. This CDR3 region has 15 residues. The germline V gene encodes CDR1 DFQATT and CDR2 SNEGSKA (reference sequence). V lost 5 bases to trimming and J lost 4 bases; unmatched junction nucleotides: 10. The DNA for the CDR3 is TGCAGTGCTTCTAATCCGGGACTAGCGGCTTACGAGCAGTACTTC. Translating gives CSASNPGLAAYEQYF.

In its sample, this clonotype was seen many times. The rearrangement joins TRBV20-1 to TRBJ2-7; D ambiguous. Deletions cut 5 bases from V and 6 bases from J, with 11 bases between. Germline values: CDR1 DFQATT, CDR2 SNEGSKA (reference sequence). The CDR3 consists of 11 residues. CDR3 in amino acids: CSAYTPPEQYF. In nucleotides, the CDR3 is TGCAGTGCTTACACCCCCCCCGAGCAGTACTTC.

This clonotype was seen repeatedly, ten times or more. The chain links TRBV12-3 or TRBV12-4 to TRBJ1-1; D ambiguous. This CDR3 is 14 amino acids long. Trimming removed 0 bases at V and 4 bases at J, with 9 bases between. The CDR3 is CASSLAWEGTEAFF. Here the CDR3 DNA reads TGTGCCAGCAGTTTAGCGTGGGAGGGCACTGAAGCTTTCTTT.

This clonotype was observed at least ten times. V and J are TRBV20-1 and TRBJ2-1; D is undetermined. This CDR3 has 14 residues. V lost 6 bases to trimming and J lost 0 bases, with 12 bases between them. From germline, CDR1 is DFQATT and CDR2 SNEGSKA (reference sequence). The CDR3: CSAGRATSYNEQFF. In DNA, the CDR3 is TGCAGTGCCGGACGCGCGACCTCCTACAATGAGCAGTTCTTC.

With respect to this clonotype: Sequence at one end of the junction differs from germline and may be a read error. Written as DNA, the CDR3 is TGTGCCAGCAGTCGCCCTGGGGGGAATCAGCCCAAGCATTTT. Translating it yields CASSRPGGNQPKHF. The chain links TRBV6-2 or TRBV6-3 to TRBJ1-5; a weak D match, TRBD1 (5 bases). The CDR3 length is 14 residues. From germline, CDR1 is MNHEY and CDR2 SVGEGT.

The rearrangement joins TRBV9 to TRBJ2-3, with a weak D call TRBD2 (6 bases). The CDR3 extends over 15 amino acids. The germline CDR1 and CDR2 sequences are SGDLS and YYNGEE. The V end lost 3 bases, the J end lost 4 bases, and 15 bases lay between the germline ends. The CDR3 nucleotides are TGTGCCAGCAGCGCCATGGGACTGCTAGCAGATACGCAGTATTTT. Its translation: CASSAMGLLADTQYF.

This clonotype was seen many times. CDR3 DNA sequence: TGCGCCAGCAGACCGGACAGCTCTAACTATGGCTACACCTTC. It codes for CASRPDSSNYGYTF. This chain connects TRBV5-1 to TRBJ1-2; the D gene is possibly TRBD1 (6 bases). The CDR3 is 14 residues long. CDR1 is SGHRS, CDR2 YFSETQ, per germline. V lost 5 bases and J 0 bases, leaving 11 bases between the germline ends.

This chain joins TRBV7-9 and TRBJ2-2; TRBD1 is a possible D gene (5 bases). V lost 3 bases and J 9 bases, leaving 14 bases between the germline ends. Germline lookup yields CDR1 SEHNR and CDR2 FQNEAQ (reference sequence). The CDR3 is made up of 14 amino acids. CDR3 in amino acids: CASSLVAGRRELFF. The CDR3 DNA sequence: TGTGCCAGCAGCTTGGTGGCAGGGCGTCGGGAGCTGTTTTTT.

This clonotype was observed at least ten times. The rearrangement joins TRBV5-1 to TRBJ2-1; tentative D call: TRBD2 (7 bases). CDR1 is SGHRS, CDR2 YFSETQ, per germline. V lost 0 bases to trimming and J lost 6 bases, with 13 bases between them. This CDR3 contains 15 residues. The DNA of the CDR3 is TGCGCCAGCAGCTTGGAAGGGGGGGCCGCCAATGAGCAGTTCTTC. Amino acid sequence: CASSLEGGAANEQFF.

This clonotype was seen more than once but under ten times. The chain recombines TRBV6-6 with TRBJ2-3, with D uncertain. The CDR3 extends over 13 amino acids. The V gene's germline CDR1 is MNHNY and CDR2 SVGAGI (reference sequence). V dropped 10 bases and J dropped 12 bases, with 23 bases sitting between them. In DNA, the CDR3 is TGTGCCATCCTCCCCACCTTGGGCAGCCCACAGTATTTT. Its protein product is CAILPTLGSPQYF.

This clonotype appeared many times. V and J are TRBV20-1 and TRBJ1-5, with D perhaps TRBD1 (6 bases). V lost 1 base and J lost 0, with 10 bases in between. The V gene's germline CDR1 is DFQATT and CDR2 SNEGSKA (reference sequence). This CDR3 has 15 residues. The CDR3 nucleotides read TGCAGTGCTAGAGCCTTGGACAGTAGCAATCAGCCCCAGCATTTT. This codes for CSARALDSSNQPQHF.

This clonotype was seen only a few times. Mismatch with germline at one junction end may stem from a read error. The rearrangement uses TRBV7-7 and TRBJ2-2; 11 bases agree with TRBD1. Germline loops: CDR1 SSHAT, CDR2 FNYEAQ (reference sequence). The length of the CDR3 is 15 residues. For the CDR3, the DNA is TGTGCTAGCACCAAAGGGACAGGGGGGTCCGGGGAGCTGTTTTTT. Translating it yields CASTKGTGGSGELFF.

This clonotype was seen many times. The V call is TRBV6-5, the J call TRBJ1-5; no clear D. Germline CDR1 is MNHEY and CDR2 is SVGAGI. CDR3 length: 12 amino acids. V was trimmed by 7 bases and J by 10 bases, leaving 14 bases between them. Here the CDR3 DNA reads TGTGCCAGCACCCATACAAATAAACCCCAGCATTTT. Amino acid sequence: CASTHTNKPQHF.